A single T cell receptor beta chain is shown here with its context. What it binds is not known. Per germline, CDR1 MNHEY and CDR2 SMNVEV (reference sequence). Trimming took off 5 bases at V and 10 bases at J, with 17 bases between the two ends. The CDR3 has 14 amino acids. The data were obtained in a study of T cell repertoires in cytomegalovirus infection. A single record per CDR3 protein comes from TCRdb applying MiXCR to the reads. The repertoire has about 130,000 distinct CDR3 sequences, under 30% of them found once; the top ten carry about a third. Sequenced sample: PBMCs, sequenced either directly or after in vitro stimulation (not recorded which). This TCR was sampled from a human donor in good health (CMV status not recorded). Some clones in this sample may be carry-over from other donors' samples. V usage is TRBV27 and J usage is TRBJ1-4; D perhaps matches TRBD1 (6 bases). DNA for the CDR3: TGTGCCAGCAGTCTCCAAGGGACATCGGGAAAACTGTTTTTT. It is translated as CASSLQGTSGKLFF.